The TCR beta chain described here comes from a study of T cells expressing NK-cell markers. Overall study: Repertoire data for TCR beta were derived from sorted T cells (CD3+CD56+NKG2C+, CD3+CD56+NKG2C- and CD3+CD56-NKG2C+). HCMV seropositivity characterized seven of the eight sequenced donors, and seronegativity one.

The CDR3 is made up of 13 amino acids. Germline assignment: CDR1 SGHTA and CDR2 FQGTGA. Study observations and caveats: The contribution of dominant NKG2C+ clonotypes to CD8+ T cells in about six donors was roughly 1.0-8%.

As regards this clonotype: Its antigen is as yet unknown.

One entry per CDR3 protein, without DNA, is what TCRdb gives after re-calling the 5' RACE reads. The listing records some 500,000 distinct CDR3 sequences. The sequence came from a woman aged 45-59 years in good health. The chain joins TRBV7-3 to TRBJ1-1; TCRdb reports TRBD1, a call that lacks DNA to check it against. Sequencing was done on a sample of blood T cells: a sorted CD56 or NKG2C T cell subset, CD4+ or CD8+ T cells, or bulk PBMC T cells (not recorded which). Here the CDR3 reads CASSFPGVPEAFF.